These 28 T cell receptor beta chains originate from one sample sequenced in a study of T-cell reconstitution after alpha-beta-depleted transplantation in children. Molecular barcoding with unique molecular identifiers was used for the TCRbeta library. Using its own MiXCR run on the PCR reads, TCRdb lists one record per CDR3 protein. Of about 220,000 distinct CDR3 sequences in the sample, approximately 15% were seen once. This material consisted of PBMCs, mostly from graft donor cells, taken 360 days after TCRalphabeta/CD19-depleted stem cell transplant. Receptor source: a male patient aged 2 to 10 who had a stem cell transplant for acute lymphoblastic leukemia, so the T cells may come from the graft donor.

The chain recombines TRBV9 with TRBJ2-5; D gene uncertain. The CDR3 spans 17 residues. Per the germline V gene, CDR1 is SGDLS and CDR2 is YYNGEE. V was shortened by 0 bases and J by 3 bases, with 18 bases between the two germline ends. The CDR3 spells CASSVDPGAGVKETQYF. The CDR3 DNA follows: TGTGCCAGCAGCGTAGATCCGGGCGCCGGAGTCAAAGAGACCCAGTACTTC.

CDR3 in amino acids: CASSLMTSGVGEQFF. CDR3 coding DNA: TGTGCCAGCAGTCTTATGACTAGCGGGGTAGGTGAGCAGTTCTTC. The chain is built from TRBV12-3 or TRBV12-4 and TRBJ2-1; 11 positions match TRBD2. The CDR3 runs to 15 residues. With V trimmed by 5 bases and J by 9 bases, 9 bases remained unmatched.

The gene calls are TRBV12-3 or TRBV12-4 and TRBJ2-1; 9 positions match TRBD2. V was clipped by 6 bases and J by 8 bases; unmatched bases: 11. This CDR3 has 15 amino acids. The CDR3 region is CASRKGGGGYDEQFF. The DNA for the CDR3 is TGTGCCAGCAGAAAGGGCGGGGGGGGTTACGATGAGCAGTTCTTC.

The V and J genes are TRBV3-1 and TRBJ1-5, with D perhaps TRBD1 (5 bases). This CDR3 is built from 15 residues. Trimming took off 5 bases at V and 0 bases at J, with 11 bases between the two ends. Germline CDR1 and CDR2: LGHDT and YNNKEL (reference sequence). The CDR3 DNA follows: TGTGCCAGCAGCTCCCCGGGGGATAGCAATCAGCCCCAGCATTTT. Its protein product is CASSSPGDSNQPQHF.

This clonotype came up many times. The gene calls are TRBV6-2 or TRBV6-3 and TRBJ2-1; TRBD1 is a possible D gene (6 bases). Trimming took off 7 bases at V and 0 bases at J, with 10 bases between the two ends. Per germline, CDR1 MNHEY and CDR2 SVGEGT. CDR3 length: 14 residues. This CDR3 is CASNRDVSYNEQFF. The CDR3, as DNA: TGTGCCAGCAACAGGGATGTCTCCTACAATGAGCAGTTCTTC.

This clonotype has just a few counts. This chain uses TRBV6-1 with TRBJ2-1; 11 bases agree with TRBD2. V was pared by 6 bases and J by 0 bases, with 7 bases of the junction left unmatched. There are 17 residues in the CDR3. Germline V CDR1 and CDR2: MNHNS, SASEGT. CDR3 in DNA: TGTGCCAGCAGACGTCCTAGCGGGGGGTTCTCCTACAATGAGCAGTTCTTC. Residues: CASRRPSGGFSYNEQFF.

This clonotype was recorded a few times. This chain joins TRBV12-3 or TRBV12-4 and TRBJ2-2; 11 bases are a match to TRBD1. The CDR3 consists of 14 residues. Germline trimming cut 4 bases from V and 7 bases from J; bases unmatched to any gene: 2. DNA of the CDR3: TGTGCCAGCAGTTCCGGGACAGGGGGCGGGGAGCTGTTTTTT. Protein sequence: CASSSGTGGGELFF.

This sequence joins TRBV7-2 and TRBJ2-3, with D possibly being TRBD1 (5 bases). Trimming removed 3 bases at V and 0 bases at J, with 13 bases between. Germline V gene sequence: CDR1 SGHTA, CDR2 FQGNSA. The CDR3 extends over 16 amino acids. CDR3 coding DNA: TGTGCCAGCAGCTTTCAGGGCGGACCTAGCACAGATACGCAGTATTTT. Protein product: CASSFQGGPSTDTQYF.

This clonotype has a count of ten or more. The V call is TRBV20-1, the J call TRBJ2-1; D might be TRBD1 (5 bases). Germline values: CDR1 DFQATT, CDR2 SNEGSKA (reference sequence). Trimming took 0 bases from V and 5 from J, leaving 14 bases between them. The CDR3 contains 15 residues. CDR3 DNA: TGCAGTGCTAGAGATCACTGGCAGGGCAACAATGAGCAGTTCTTC. Protein sequence: CSARDHWQGNNEQFF.

DNA for the CDR3: TGTGCCAGCAGCCATCGCGGGACCTACAATGAGCAGTTCTTC. Its translation: CASSHRGTYNEQFF. The J gene is TRBJ2-1, the V gene TRBV3-1, with D perhaps TRBD2 (6 bases). The CDR3 length is 14 residues. CDR1 is LGHDT and CDR2 is YNNKEL in the germline V gene (reference sequence). V was shortened by 3 bases and J by 2 bases, with 8 bases between the two germline ends.

This clonotype has a handful of counts. This chain links TRBV5-4 with TRBJ2-4; D is undetermined. The CDR3 has 14 amino acids. Germline CDR1 and CDR2: SGHNT and YYREEE (reference sequence). V lost 3 bases and J lost 8, with 15 bases in between. Here the CDR3 DNA reads TGTGCCAGCAGCTCTGCCGTGTCCAACGACATTCAGTACTTC. This translates into CASSSAVSNDIQYF. The whole variable domain, filled in from reference TRBV5-4 and TRBJ2-4, reads ETGVTQSPTHLIKTRGQQVTLRCSSQSGHNTVSWYQQALGQGPQFIFQYYREEENGRGNFPPRFSGLQFPNYSSELNVNALELDDSALYLCASSSAVSNDIQYFGAGTRLSVL.

This clonotype was recorded at least ten times. The chain employs TRBV6-5 and TRBJ2-7; TRBD1 agrees at 9 bases. With 0 bases clipped from V and 3 bases from J, the junction kept 9 bases outside the gene matches. Germline CDR1 is MNHEY and CDR2 is SVGAGI. CDR3 length equals 17 residues. The CDR3 loop reads CASSYSWGKTGGYEQYF. In DNA, the CDR3 is TGTGCCAGCAGTTACTCGTGGGGAAAGACAGGGGGCTACGAGCAGTACTTC.

J is TRBJ1-2 and V is TRBV28; 8 nucleotides match TRBD1. The CDR3 loop spans 15 amino acids. V gave up 2 bases and J gave up 6 bases; unmatched junction bases: 8. Germline CDR1 MDHEN, CDR2 SYDVKM. The CDR3 nucleotides read TGTGCCAGCAGTTTACCTGACAGGGGAGGAGATGGCTACACCTTC. This sequence encodes CASSLPDRGGDGYTF.

The V and J genes are TRBV5-1 and TRBJ2-7; the D gene is possibly TRBD1 (6 bases). The CDR3 loop spans 13 amino acids. The V end lost 3 bases, the J end lost 2 bases, and 9 bases lay between the germline ends. Germline-derived CDR1 and CDR2 are SGHRS and YFSETQ. CDR3 residues: CASSWDIAYEQYF. The CDR3, as DNA: TGCGCCAGCAGCTGGGACATCGCCTACGAGCAGTACTTC.

The chain links TRBV20-1 to TRBJ2-6; tentatively, D is TRBD2 (5 bases). The V and J ends lost 6 bases and 0 bases respectively, with 12 bases between them. The germline CDR1 and CDR2 sequences are DFQATT and SNEGSKA (reference sequence). This CDR3 has 15 amino acids. The CDR3 region is CSAPSGGSGANVLTF. The CDR3 coding sequence is TGCAGTGCCCCCAGCGGCGGCTCTGGGGCCAACGTCCTGACTTTC.

Sample share makes this clonotype medium-sized. The chain links TRBV7-9 to TRBJ2-2; TRBD2 might be the D (7 bases). Germline V gives CDR1 SEHNR, CDR2 FQNEAQ (reference sequence). CDR3 length: 17 amino acids. V lost 5 bases and J lost 5, with 21 bases in between. The CDR3 here is CASSPFGGLGDTGELFF. The DNA for the CDR3 is TGTGCCAGCAGCCCTTTCGGGGGGCTCGGTGATACCGGGGAGCTGTTTTTT.

V usage is TRBV11-1 and J usage is TRBJ2-7, with TRBD2 matching 8 bases. Trimming at V came to 3 bases and at J to 3 bases, leaving 16 bases not matched to a gene. This CDR3 has 18 residues. CDR1 and CDR2 from the germline V gene are SGHAT and FQDESV (reference sequence). CDR3 sequence (DNA): TGTGCCAGCAGCTTCCCCACGGCCCAGCGGGGGTACCTCTACGAGCAGTACTTC. Its translation is CASSFPTAQRGYLYEQYF.

The chain is built from TRBV29-1 and TRBJ2-5, with D hard to call. The CDR3 is 14 residues long. V was trimmed by 2 bases and J by 2 bases, leaving 12 bases between them. Germline V gene lookup returns CDR1 SQVTM and CDR2 ANQGSEA. The CDR3 reads CSVEPLRTQETQYF. Here the CDR3 DNA reads TGCAGCGTTGAACCTCTTCGGACGCAAGAGACCCAGTACTTC.

This clonotype was found many times. The rearrangement joins TRBV20-1 to TRBJ2-2, with 11 bases matching TRBD1. With V trimmed by 5 bases and J by 4 bases, 6 bases remained unmatched. The CDR3 length is 15 residues. The germline V gene has CDR1 DFQATT and CDR2 SNEGSKA (reference sequence). Here the CDR3 DNA reads TGCAGTGCTCCAGGACAGGGGGCAGTCACCGGGGAGCTGTTTTTT. Translation: CSAPGQGAVTGELFF.

This clonotype was seen more than once but under ten times. The chain recombines TRBV10-3 with TRBJ2-6, with D possibly called TRBD1 or TRBD2 (5 bases each). The germline V gene encodes CDR1 ENHRY and CDR2 SYGVKD. V was cut by 9 bases and J by 0 bases, with 18 bases left in between. This CDR3 has 17 residues. The CDR3 DNA follows: TGTGCCATTCTACCGGGACGGTCCCTCTCTGGGGCCAACGTCCTGACTTTC. This encodes CAILPGRSLSGANVLTF.

This clonotype was counted between two and nine times. The chain carries TRBV7-9 and TRBJ2-3, with a weak D call TRBD1 (5 bases). The germline V gene has CDR1 SEHNR and CDR2 FQNEAQ (reference sequence). V was clipped by 2 bases and J by 1 base, with 10 bases between them. CDR3 length: 15 residues. CDR3 in DNA: TGTGCCAGCAGCTTAATGACAGAGGGCACAGATACGCAGTATTTT. Protein: CASSLMTEGTDTQYF.

The V call is TRBV24-1, the J call TRBJ2-5; tentative D call: TRBD2 (5 bases). The germline gives CDR1 KGHDR, CDR2 SFDVKD. This CDR3 region has 12 residues. V lost 5 bases to trimming and J lost 3 bases, with 6 bases between them. CDR3: CATSGREETQYF. CDR3 in DNA: TGTGCCACCAGTGGGCGGGAAGAGACCCAGTACTTC.

The J gene is TRBJ2-5, the V gene TRBV7-2; 10 nucleotides agree with TRBD1. CDR3 length: 16 amino acids. V was pared by 1 base and J by 5 bases, with 7 bases of the junction left unmatched. Germline CDR1 and CDR2: SGHTA and FQGNSA. The CDR3 loop reads CASSLGPGTGEETQYF. The DNA for the CDR3 is TGTGCCAGCAGCTTAGGCCCCGGGACAGGGGAGGAGACCCAGTACTTC.

V usage is TRBV11-2 and J usage is TRBJ2-3; the match to TRBD2 covers 9 bases. The V and J ends lost 3 bases and 3 bases, in that order; junction bases with no gene match: 13. The CDR3 length is 18 residues. Germline assignment: CDR1 SGHAT and CDR2 FQNNGV. Here the CDR3 reads CASSLIRGAGGGTDTQYF. The DNA for the CDR3 is TGTGCCAGCAGCTTGATTAGAGGTGCGGGGGGGGGAACAGATACGCAGTATTTT.

V gene TRBV10-3 combines with J gene TRBJ1-1; D may be TRBD1 (5 bases). From germline, CDR1 is ENHRY and CDR2 SYGVKD. This CDR3 is built from 15 residues. The V and J ends lost 3 bases and 3 bases respectively, with 14 bases between them. The DNA for the CDR3 is TGTGCCATCAGTGATAAAGTGGGGGGGGACACTGAAGCTTTCTTT. This codes for CAISDKVGGDTEAFF.

This sequence joins TRBV2 and TRBJ2-2; D is perhaps TRBD1 (6 bases). The CDR3 is made up of 15 amino acids. V was trimmed by 6 bases and J by 5 bases, leaving 16 bases between them. In germline, CDR1 is SNHLY, CDR2 FYNNEI. The CDR3 protein is CASRGMTGKTGELFF. Written as DNA, the CDR3 is TGTGCCAGCAGGGGAATGACAGGAAAAACCGGGGAGCTGTTTTTT.

V is TRBV9 and J is TRBJ2-3; 8 bases align to TRBD2. Germline loops: CDR1 SGDLS, CDR2 YYNGEE. CDR3 length: 18 amino acids. The V and J ends lost 0 bases and 2 bases, in that order; junction bases with no gene match: 11. CDR3 sequence (DNA): TGTGCCAGCAGCGTAGCCAAACAAGCGGGGGCCAACACAGATACGCAGTATTTT. Translation gives CASSVAKQAGANTDTQYF.

V and J are TRBV29-1 and TRBJ2-1, with 14 bases lining up with TRBD2. Germline CDR1 reads SQVTM; CDR2 reads ANQGSEA. The length of the CDR3 is 17 residues. V lost 4 bases, J lost 2 bases, and 7 bases stayed unmatched. CDR3 in DNA: TGCAGCGTTGTCGGACTAGCGGGAGGCGGCCCCTACAATGAGCAGTTCTTC. It codes for CSVVGLAGGGPYNEQFF.